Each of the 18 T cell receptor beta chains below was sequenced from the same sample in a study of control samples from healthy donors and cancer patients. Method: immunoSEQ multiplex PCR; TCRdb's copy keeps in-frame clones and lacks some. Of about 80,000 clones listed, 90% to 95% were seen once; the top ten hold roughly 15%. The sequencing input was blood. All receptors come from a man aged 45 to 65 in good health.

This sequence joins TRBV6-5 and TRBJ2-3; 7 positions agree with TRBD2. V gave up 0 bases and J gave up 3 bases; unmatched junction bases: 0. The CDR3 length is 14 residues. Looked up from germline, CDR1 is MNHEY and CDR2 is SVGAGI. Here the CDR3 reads CASSYSAGTDTQYF. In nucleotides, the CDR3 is TGTGCCAGCAGTTACTCAGCGGGGACAGATACGCAGTATTTT.

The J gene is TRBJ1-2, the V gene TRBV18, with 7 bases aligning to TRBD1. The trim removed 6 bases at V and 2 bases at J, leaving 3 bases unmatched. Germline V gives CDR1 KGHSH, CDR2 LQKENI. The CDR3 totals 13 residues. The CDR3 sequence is CASSSGQNYGYTF. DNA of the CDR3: TGTGCCAGCTCTTCGGGACAGAACTATGGCTACACCTTC.

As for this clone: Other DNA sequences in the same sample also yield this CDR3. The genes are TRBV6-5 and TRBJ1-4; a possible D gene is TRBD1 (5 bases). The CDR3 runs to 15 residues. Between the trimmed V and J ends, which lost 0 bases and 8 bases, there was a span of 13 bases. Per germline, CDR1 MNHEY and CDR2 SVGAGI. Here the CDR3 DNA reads TGTGCCAGCAGTTACTCGAATTGGGGGAACGAAAAACTGTTTTTT. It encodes CASSYSNWGNEKLFF.

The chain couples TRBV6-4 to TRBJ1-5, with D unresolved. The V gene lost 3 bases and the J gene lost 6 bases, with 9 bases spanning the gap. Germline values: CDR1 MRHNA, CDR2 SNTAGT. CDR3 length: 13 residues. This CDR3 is CASSEGAGQPQHF. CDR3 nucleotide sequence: TGTGCCAGCAGTGAAGGCGCAGGTCAGCCCCAGCATTTT.

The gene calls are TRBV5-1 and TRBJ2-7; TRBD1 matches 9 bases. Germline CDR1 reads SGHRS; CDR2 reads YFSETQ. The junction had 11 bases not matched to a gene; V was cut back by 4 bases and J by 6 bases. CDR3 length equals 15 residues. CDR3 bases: TGCGCCAGCAGCCCACCGGGACAGGGTTTTGCCGAGCAGTACTTC. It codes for CASSPPGQGFAEQYF.

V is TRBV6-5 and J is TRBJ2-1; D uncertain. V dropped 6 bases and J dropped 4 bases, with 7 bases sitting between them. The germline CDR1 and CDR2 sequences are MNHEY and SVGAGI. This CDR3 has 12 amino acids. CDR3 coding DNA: TGTGCCAGCAGGGACCCTTACAATGAGCAGTTCTTC. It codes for CASRDPYNEQFF.

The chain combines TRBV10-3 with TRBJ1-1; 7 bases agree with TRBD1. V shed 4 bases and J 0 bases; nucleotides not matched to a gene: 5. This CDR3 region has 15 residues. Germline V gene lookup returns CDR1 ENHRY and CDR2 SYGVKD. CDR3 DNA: TGTGCCATCAGTGCTAATCAGGGGGTGAACACTGAAGCTTTCTTT. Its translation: CAISANQGVNTEAFF.

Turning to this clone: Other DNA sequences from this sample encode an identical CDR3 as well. As DNA, the CDR3 is TGCGCCAGCAGCTTGTTAGGGACAGCCAATGAAAAACTGTTTTTT. Translating gives CASSLLGTANEKLFF. The chain is built from TRBV5-1 and TRBJ1-4; the match to TRBD1 covers 7 bases. The CDR3 is 15 residues long. Germline-derived CDR1 and CDR2 are SGHRS and YFSETQ. The V gene end was trimmed by 1 base and the J gene end by 5 bases; junction bases not matched to a gene: 5.

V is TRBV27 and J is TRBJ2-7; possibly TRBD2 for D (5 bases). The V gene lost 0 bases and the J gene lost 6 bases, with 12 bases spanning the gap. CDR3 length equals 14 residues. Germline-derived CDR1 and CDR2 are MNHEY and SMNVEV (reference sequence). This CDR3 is CASSLSRDLTEQYF. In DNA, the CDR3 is TGTGCCAGCAGTTTATCACGGGATCTGACCGAGCAGTACTTC.

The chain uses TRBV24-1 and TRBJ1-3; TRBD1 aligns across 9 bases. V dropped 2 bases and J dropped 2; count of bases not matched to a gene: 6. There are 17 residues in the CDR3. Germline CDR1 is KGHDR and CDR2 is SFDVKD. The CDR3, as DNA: TGTGCCACCAGTGATTCCGGGACAGGGAAAGCTGGAAACACCATATATTTT. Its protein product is CATSDSGTGKAGNTIYF.

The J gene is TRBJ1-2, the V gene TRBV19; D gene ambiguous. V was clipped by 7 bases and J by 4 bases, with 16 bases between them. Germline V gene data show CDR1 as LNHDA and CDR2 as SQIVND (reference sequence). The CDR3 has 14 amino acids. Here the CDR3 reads CASITQWGTYGYTF. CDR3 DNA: TGTGCCAGTATCACACAGTGGGGTACCTATGGCTACACCTTC. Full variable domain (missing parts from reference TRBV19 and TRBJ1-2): DGGITQSPKYLFRKEGQNVTLSCEQNLNHDAMYWYRQDPGQGLRLIYYSQIVNDFQKGDIAEGYSVSREKKESFPLTVTSAQKNPTAFYLCASITQWGTYGYTFGSGTRLTVV.

CDR3: CASSFTTGQGGELFF. The CDR3, as DNA: TGTGCCAGCAGCTTCACGACGGGACAGGGGGGGGAACTGTTTTTT. The rearrangement links TRBV7-2 to TRBJ1-4, with 11 positions matching TRBD1. Trimming removed 3 bases from V and 12 bases from J; junction bases left unmatched: 9. This CDR3 is 15 amino acids long. CDR1 and CDR2 (germline): SGHTA, FQGNSA. Supplemented by reference TRBV7-2 and TRBJ1-4, the full variable domain reads GAGVSQSPSNKVTEKGKDVELRCDPISGHTALYWYRQSLGQGLEFLIYFQGNSAPDKSGLPSDRFSAERTGGSVSTLTIQRTQQEDSAVYLCASSFTTGQGGELFFGSGTQLSVL.

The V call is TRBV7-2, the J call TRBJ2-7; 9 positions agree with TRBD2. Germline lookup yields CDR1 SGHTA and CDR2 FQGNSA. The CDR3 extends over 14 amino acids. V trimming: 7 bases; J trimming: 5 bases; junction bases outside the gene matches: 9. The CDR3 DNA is TGTGCCAGCATAAGCGGGGGGTCGTCCCACGAGCAGTACTTC. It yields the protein CASISGGSSHEQYF.

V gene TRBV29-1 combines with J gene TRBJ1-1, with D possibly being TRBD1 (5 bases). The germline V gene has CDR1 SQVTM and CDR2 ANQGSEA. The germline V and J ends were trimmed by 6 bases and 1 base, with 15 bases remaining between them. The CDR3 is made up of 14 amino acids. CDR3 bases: TGCAGCGTCGCCTCTATGGGGGGGAACACTGAAGCTTTCTTT. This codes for CSVASMGGNTEAFF.

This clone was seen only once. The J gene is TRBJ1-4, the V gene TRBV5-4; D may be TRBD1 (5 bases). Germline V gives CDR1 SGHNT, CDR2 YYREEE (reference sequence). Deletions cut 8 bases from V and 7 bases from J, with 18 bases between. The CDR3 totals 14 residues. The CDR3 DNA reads TGTGCCAGTCGCCCGAGTGGGGGAGGTGAAAAACTGTTTTTT. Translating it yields CASRPSGGGEKLFF.

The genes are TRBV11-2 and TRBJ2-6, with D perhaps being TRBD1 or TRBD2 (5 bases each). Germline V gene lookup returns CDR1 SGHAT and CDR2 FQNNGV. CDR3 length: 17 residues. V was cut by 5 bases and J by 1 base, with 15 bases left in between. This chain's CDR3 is CASSRRQTNSGANVLTF. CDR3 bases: TGTGCCAGCAGCCGAAGACAGACTAATTCTGGGGCCAACGTCCTGACTTTC.

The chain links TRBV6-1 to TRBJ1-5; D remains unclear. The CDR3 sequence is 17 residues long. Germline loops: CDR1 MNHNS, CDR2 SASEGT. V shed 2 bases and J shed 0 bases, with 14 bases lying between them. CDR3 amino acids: CASSERGFGRSNQPQHF. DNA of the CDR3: TGTGCCAGCAGTGAACGCGGGTTTGGTCGTAGCAATCAGCCCCAGCATTTT.

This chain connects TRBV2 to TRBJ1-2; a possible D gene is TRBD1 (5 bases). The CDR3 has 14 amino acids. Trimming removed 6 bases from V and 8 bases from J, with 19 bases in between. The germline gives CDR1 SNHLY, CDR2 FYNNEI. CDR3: CASRDGVGPGGYTF. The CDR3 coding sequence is TGTGCCAGCAGGGACGGGGTCGGACCAGGGGGCTACACCTTC.